This T cell receptor (beta chain) was captured by sequencing in a study of T cells in Graves' hyperthyroidism and ophthalmopathy. Trimming stripped 6 bases from V and 3 bases from J, with 12 bases between. The CDR3 runs 13 residues. Ten or more counts support this clonotype. Its antigen is currently unknown. Study-wide findings and caveats: Model-based prediction identified ophthalmopathy a median approximately 6 months prior to its onset.

RNA transcripts provided the source from which TCR beta CDR3 regions were amplified. Researchers ran a first-round RT-PCR on the TCR CDR3 using the HTBI primer set. TCRdb analysed the multiplex PCR reads with MiXCR anew, one entry per CDR3 protein. The sample has hundreds of thousands of distinct CDR3 sequences, 15% to 17% seen once. Graves' hyperthyroidism showing no ophthalmopathy progression within 18 months was considered stable. Lactation, pregnancy, other autoimmune disease or uncontrolled infection excluded patients. Fresh peripheral blood, 10 ml, was the source of the PBMCs. The TCR was taken from a woman aged 18 to 35 with Graves' hyperthyroidism. The sample comprised blood. The V call is TRBV12-3 or TRBV12-4, the J call TRBJ2-7; D gene uncertain. The CDR3 loop is CASSRTSRYEQYF. CDR3 in DNA: TGTGCCAGCAGCCGGACGAGCCGCTACGAGCAGTACTTC.